This T cell receptor (beta chain) was identified in a study of technical replicates of blood from a handful of donors. TCRdb keeps only in-frame clones here, not all; method: immunoSEQ multiplex PCR. Among more than 75,000 clones listed, 92% were seen once. This CDR3 comprises 16 residues. V dropped 1 base and J dropped 0 bases, with 7 bases sitting between them. Germline CDR1 SGHTA, CDR2 FQGNSA. Sequencing used T cells isolated from PBMCs. The clonotype comes from a human donor in good health. V is TRBV7-2 and J is TRBJ1-6; tentative D call: TRBD1 (5 bases). The CDR3 nucleotides are TGTGCCAGCAGCTTAGACAGGAGCTCCTATAATTCACCCCTCCACTTT. It is translated as CASSLDRSSYNSPLHF.